The source of this T cell receptor (beta chain) is a study of shared clonotypes between healthy human individuals. A remark on this clone: Its antigen is unknown.

DNA at 200 ng, about 30,000 T cell genomes, went into sorted-subset replicate PCRs. TCRdb's copy holds only in-frame clones and misses some; the assay was immunoSEQ multiplex PCR. The data show over a million clones, with over 95% seen just once and over 1% held by the top ten. Study-level findings and limits: Relative to clonotypes present in all four donors, those not shared had lower generation probabilities. An anticipated effect of sequencing depth on clonotype sharing among donors was recognized. Larger estimated richness was generally recorded for naive subsets relative to memory subsets.

This CDR3 is built from 15 residues. V was pared by 3 bases and J by 7 bases, with 19 bases between. The germline gives CDR1 SGHVS, CDR2 FQNEAQ. The sequencing input was naive CD4+ T cells sorted from blood. Specified subset: CD45RA+ positively selected. This rearrangement joins TRBV7-8 to TRBJ2-7; the D gene could be TRBD1 or TRBD2 (6 bases each). The clonotype comes from a man aged 30 to 45 in good health. CDR3 DNA sequence: TGTGCCAGCAGCTTCAGTGGGGGGCGCGTTGCGGAGCAGTACTTC. Protein product: CASSFSGGRVAEQYF.